This T cell receptor (beta chain) is drawn from a study of human versus mouse CDR3 diversity and MHC coevolution. The overall study: Reportedly, immunoSEQ detects one in 200,000 T cells with minimized PCR bias.

As regards this clone: The antigen remains undetermined.

The repertoire was sequenced with immunoSEQ multiplex PCR; TCRdb's copy has only in-frame clones and lacks some. Among about 83,000 clones, around 93% were seen once, and the ten largest hold roughly 0.15%. Study outcomes and limitations: In humans, T-cell selection involved over 5 MHC II alleles. Among all groups, most of the three human donors showed least clonal inequality.

Trimming took off 2 bases at V and 9 bases at J, with 11 bases between the two ends. Germline assignment: CDR1 ENHRY and CDR2 SYGVKD. The CDR3 extends over 13 amino acids. Sorting isolated naive CD4 T cells lacking CD45RO and expressing CD62L. The chain has TRBV10-3 and TRBJ1-5; D possibly corresponds to TRBD1 (5 bases). The sequence was obtained from a person aged 25 to 75 in good health. The material sequenced was naive CD4+ T cells from blood. This sample's subset: CD45RO-negative CD62L-positive naive CD4 T cells. The CDR3 here is CAISENGGSPQHF. CDR3 DNA sequence: TGTGCCATCAGTGAGAACGGGGGGTCGCCCCAGCATTTT.